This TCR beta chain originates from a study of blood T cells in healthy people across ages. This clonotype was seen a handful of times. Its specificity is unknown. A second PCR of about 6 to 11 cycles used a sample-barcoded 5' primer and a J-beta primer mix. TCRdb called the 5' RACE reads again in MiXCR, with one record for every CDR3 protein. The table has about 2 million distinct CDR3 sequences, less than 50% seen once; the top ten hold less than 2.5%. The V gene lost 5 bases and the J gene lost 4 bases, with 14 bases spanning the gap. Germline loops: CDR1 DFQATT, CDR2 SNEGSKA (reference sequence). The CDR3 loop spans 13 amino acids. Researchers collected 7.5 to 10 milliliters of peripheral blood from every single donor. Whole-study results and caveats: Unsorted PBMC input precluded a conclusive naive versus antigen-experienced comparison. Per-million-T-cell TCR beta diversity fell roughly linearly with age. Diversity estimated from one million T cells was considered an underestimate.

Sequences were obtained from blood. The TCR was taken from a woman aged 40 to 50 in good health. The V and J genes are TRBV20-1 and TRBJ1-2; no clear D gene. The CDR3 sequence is CSASSLFGYGYTF. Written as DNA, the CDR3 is TGCAGTGCTTCCAGTCTGTTCGGCTATGGCTACACCTTC.